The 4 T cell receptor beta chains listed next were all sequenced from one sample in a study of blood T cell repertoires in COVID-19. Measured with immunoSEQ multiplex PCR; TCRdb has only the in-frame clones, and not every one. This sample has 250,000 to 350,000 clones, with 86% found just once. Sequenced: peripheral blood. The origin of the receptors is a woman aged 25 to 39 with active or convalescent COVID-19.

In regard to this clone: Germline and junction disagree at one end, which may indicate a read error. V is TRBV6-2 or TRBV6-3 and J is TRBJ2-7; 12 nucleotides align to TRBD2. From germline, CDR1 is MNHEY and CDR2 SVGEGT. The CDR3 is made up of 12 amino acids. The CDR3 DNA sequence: TGTGCCAGCAGTCAAGGGACTAGCGGGTTTCTCTTC. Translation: CASSQGTSGFLF.

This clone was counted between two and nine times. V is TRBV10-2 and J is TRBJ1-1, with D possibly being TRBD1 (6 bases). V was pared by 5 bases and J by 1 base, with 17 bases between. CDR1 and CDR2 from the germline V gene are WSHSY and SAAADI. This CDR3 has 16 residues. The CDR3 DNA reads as TGCGCCAGCAGTAGCACAGGGAGAAGATCGAACACTGAAGCTTTCTTT. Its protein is CASSSTGRRSNTEAFF.

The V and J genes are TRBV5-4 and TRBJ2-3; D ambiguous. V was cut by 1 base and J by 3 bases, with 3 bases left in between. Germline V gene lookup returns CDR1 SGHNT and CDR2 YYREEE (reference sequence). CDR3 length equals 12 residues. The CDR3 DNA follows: TGTGCCAGCAGCTTGCTAACAGATACGCAGTATTTT. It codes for CASSLLTDTQYF. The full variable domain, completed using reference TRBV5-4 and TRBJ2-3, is ETGVTQSPTHLIKTRGQQVTLRCSSQSGHNTVSWYQQALGQGPQFIFQYYREEENGRGNFPPRFSGLQFPNYSSELNVNALELDDSALYLCASSLLTDTQYFGPGTRLTVL.

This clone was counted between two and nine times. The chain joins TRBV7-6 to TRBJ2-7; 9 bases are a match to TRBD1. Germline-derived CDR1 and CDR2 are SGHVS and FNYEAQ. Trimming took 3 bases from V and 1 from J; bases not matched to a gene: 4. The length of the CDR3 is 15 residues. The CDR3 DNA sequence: TGTGCCAGCAGCTTCGGGACAGGGTATTCCTACGAGCAGTACTTC. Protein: CASSFGTGYSYEQYF.